The present TCR beta chain was sequenced within a study of blood T cell repertoires in COVID-19. Categorization into cohorts depended on clinical history that participants reported. Recovery among Cohort 3 donors was established by two negative PCRs, clearance, or symptom resolution. Method: immunoSEQ multiplex PCR; TCRdb's copy keeps in-frame clones and lacks some. Of just over 300,000 clones in the sample, 80% to 90% are singletons; the top ten hold about 4%. Sequencing used PBMCs or T cells enriched from blood (not recorded which). The TCR comes from a man aged 25 to 40 who had recovered from COVID-19.

CDR3 DNA: TGTGCCAGCAGCTCCAACAGGGGCTCCTCTGACGGAAACACCATATATTTT. Its protein is CASSSNRGSSDGNTIYF. The chain uses TRBV11-2 and TRBJ1-3; 7 nucleotides align to TRBD1. This CDR3 is built from 17 residues. The V segment lost 4 bases and the J segment 4 bases; nucleotides outside the gene matches: 13. The germline CDR1 and CDR2 sequences are SGHAT and FQNNGV.